The source of this T cell receptor (beta chain) is a study of a mutant IDH1 vaccine in newly diagnosed glioma. The study, taken as a whole, reports: Pseudoprogression seemed unrelated to changes in top peripheral T cell clonotypes.

CDR1 and CDR2 (germline): SGHNT, YYREEE (reference sequence). This CDR3 has 13 amino acids. V shed 5 bases and J shed 8 bases, with 16 bases lying between them. The assay was immunoSEQ multiplex PCR, and TCRdb's table has in-frame clones only and misses some. The sample carries around 30,000 clones, 80% to 85% recorded once. Time point defined: baseline, week 1 (first vaccination visit). The treatment is: pre-vaccination baseline after standard-of-care therapy. About this clone: Its antigen is unknown.

The clonotype comes from a man between 50 and 59 years old with glioma. Some clones in this sample may be carry-over from other donors' samples. Sequences were derived from peripheral blood mononuclear cells (PBMCs), sampled from a glioma patient treated with radiotherapy, temozolomide or both. The genes are TRBV5-4 and TRBJ1-2; no reliable D call. This CDR3 is CASSPDPVTGYTF. The CDR3, as DNA: TGTGCCAGCAGTCCTGACCCGGTTACCGGCTACACCTTC. Variable domain in full (rest from reference TRBV5-4 and TRBJ1-2): ETGVTQSPTHLIKTRGQQVTLRCSSQSGHNTVSWYQQALGQGPQFIFQYYREEENGRGNFPPRFSGLQFPNYSSELNVNALELDDSALYLCASSPDPVTGYTFGSGTRLTVV.